The 16 T cell receptor beta chains below were found in one sample sequenced in a study of cytomegalovirus exposure and HLA in healthy donors. The study ran its PCR with 60 Vbeta and 13 Jbeta primers. Data came from immunoSEQ multiplex PCR; TCRdb stores just in-frame clones and leaves some out. This sample has under 150,000 clones, with around 85% found just once. Sequencing was performed on PBMCs. These receptors were collected from a man aged 35-49 years in good health and CMV-seropositive.

This clone showed up just a few times. The V gene is TRBV30, the J gene TRBJ2-7; D is possibly TRBD2 (6 bases). CDR3 length: 12 residues. Germline CDR1 is GTSNPN and CDR2 is SVGIG (reference sequence). V was cut by 0 bases and J by 7 bases, with 10 bases left in between. The CDR3 bases are TGTGCCTGGAGTGTAGGCGGGGTTGAGCAGTACTTC. It specifies CAWSVGGVEQYF.

The V call is TRBV9, the J call TRBJ2-1, with TRBD2 identical over 7 bases. The V segment lost 0 bases and the J segment 0 bases; nucleotides outside the gene matches: 3. The CDR3 loop spans 16 amino acids. Germline V gene lookup returns CDR1 SGDLS and CDR2 YYNGEE. This CDR3 is CASSVGGGISYNEQFF. The CDR3 DNA is TGTGCCAGCAGCGTAGGGGGGGGGATCTCCTACAATGAGCAGTTCTTC.

This chain connects TRBV6-4 to TRBJ1-1; perhaps TRBD1 as D (5 bases). The CDR3 loop spans 14 amino acids. V was clipped by 6 bases and J by 2 bases, with 13 bases between them. Looked up from germline, CDR1 is MRHNA and CDR2 is SNTAGT. The CDR3 region is CASSKNQGNTEAFF. In DNA form, the CDR3 reads TGTGCCAGCAGCAAAAACCAGGGAAACACTGAAGCTTTCTTT.

In nucleotides, the CDR3 is TGTGCCAGCAGCAAGCGACTAGCGATGAACACCGGGGAGCTGTTTTTT. Its protein product is CASSKRLAMNTGELFF. This chain joins TRBV21-1 and TRBJ2-2; TRBD2, the table's D call, was not compared with the DNA. TRBV21-1 is a pseudogene segment. This CDR3 is built from 16 residues.

The V call is TRBV7-9, the J call TRBJ1-4, with a tentative D call TRBD1 (5 bases). V dropped 1 base and J dropped 5 bases, with 8 bases sitting between them. This CDR3 comprises 14 residues. CDR1 and CDR2 from the germline V gene are SEHNR and FQNEAQ (reference sequence). The DNA of the CDR3 is TGTGCCAGCAGCTTAGACAGGCTCAATGAAAAACTGTTTTTT. It translates to CASSLDRLNEKLFF.

The J gene is TRBJ1-2, the V gene TRBV7-2; TRBD1 agrees at 7 bases. J lost 1 base, V lost 2 bases, and 4 bases had no gene match. This CDR3 spans 15 amino acids. Germline values: CDR1 SGHTA, CDR2 FQGNSA. The CDR3 is CASSLQGGNNYGYTF. CDR3 nucleotide sequence: TGTGCCAGCAGCTTACAGGGGGGTAATAACTATGGCTACACCTTC.

The rearrangement joins TRBV29-1 to TRBJ2-2; 7 bases map to TRBD1. Unmatched junction bases numbered 10, after V lost 6 bases and J lost 6 bases. The CDR3 has 14 amino acids. The V gene's germline CDR1 is SQVTM and CDR2 ANQGSEA. CDR3 loop: CSVAGTVPSGELFF. DNA for the CDR3: TGCAGCGTGGCCGGGACAGTCCCTTCCGGGGAGCTGTTTTTT.

This clone was recorded once. This chain uses TRBV10-3 with TRBJ2-7; 11 bases align to TRBD2. Germline V gene sequence: CDR1 ENHRY, CDR2 SYGVKD. The CDR3 contains 13 residues. V shed 6 bases, J shed 6 bases, and the junction held 4 bases outside the gene matches. The CDR3 nucleotides are TGTGCCATCAGCCCCGGGACTAGCGGCGAGCAGTACTTC. Translated: CAISPGTSGEQYF.

V is TRBV30 and J is TRBJ1-1; D is unclear. The V end was cut by 4 bases, the J end by 3 bases, with 9 bases between. CDR1 GTSNPN and CDR2 SVGIG come from the germline V gene (reference sequence). The CDR3 has 12 amino acids. DNA for the CDR3: TGTGCCTGGACAGTTCTGTACACTGAAGCTTTCTTT. Residues: CAWTVLYTEAFF.

In DNA, the CDR3 is TGCGCCAGCAGCCAAGACGCAGGGGGGAAAAACATTCAGTACTTC. It translates to CASSQDAGGKNIQYF. V usage is TRBV4-3 and J usage is TRBJ2-4, with TRBD1 as a possible D gene (7 bases). V was pared by 0 bases and J by 4 bases, with 10 bases between. The germline V gene encodes CDR1 LGHNA and CDR2 YSLEER. The CDR3 length is 15 residues.

A single count supports this clone. The J gene is TRBJ1-1, the V gene TRBV10-3, with D tentatively TRBD1 (5 bases). This CDR3 region has 15 residues. Trimming cost V 3 bases and J 6 bases, with 17 bases left between them. Germline CDR1 ENHRY, CDR2 SYGVKD. CDR3 coding DNA: TGTGCCATCAGTGATCACCAGGGTATCAGCCCTGAAGCTTTCTTT. The encoded protein is CAISDHQGISPEAFF.

The chain couples TRBV9 to TRBJ2-1, with 10 bases lining up with TRBD1. V trimming: 4 bases; J trimming: 8 bases; junction bases outside the gene matches: 12. The CDR3 is 16 amino acids. Germline lookup yields CDR1 SGDLS and CDR2 YYNGEE. The CDR3 is CASSPRVGQGGDEQFF. CDR3 nucleotides: TGTGCCAGCAGCCCTAGGGTCGGACAGGGGGGCGATGAGCAGTTCTTC.

The chain links TRBV28 to TRBJ2-1; TRBD2 matches at 10 bases. Germline CDR1 is MDHEN and CDR2 is SYDVKM. This CDR3 has 15 residues. V lost 5 bases, J lost 10 bases, and 11 bases stayed unmatched. The CDR3 DNA is TGTGCCAGCAGTCCCGGGACTAGCGCCGCTGTAGAGCAGTTCTTC. Its translation is CASSPGTSAAVEQFF. The whole variable domain, remainder taken from reference TRBV28 and TRBJ2-1, is DVKVTQSSRYLVKRTGEKVFLECVQDMDHENMFWYRQDPGLGLRLIYFSYDVKMKEKGDIPEGYSVSREKKERFSLILESASTNQTSMYLCASSPGTSAAVEQFFGPGTRLTVL.

The chain carries TRBV19 and TRBJ2-7; the D is unclear. The CDR3 totals 14 residues. V lost 2 bases to trimming and J lost 2 bases, with 10 bases between them. Germline CDR1 is LNHDA and CDR2 is SQIVND (reference sequence). CDR3 in amino acids: CASSIQQPPYEQYF. Here the CDR3 DNA reads TGTGCCAGTAGTATACAACAGCCACCCTACGAGCAGTACTTC.

V is TRBV7-2 and J is TRBJ1-6, with a weak D call TRBD1 (5 bases). The CDR3 extends over 16 amino acids. From germline, CDR1 is SGHTA and CDR2 FQGNSA. Trimming left V 2 bases short and J 0 bases short, with 8 bases between. The CDR3 loop is CASSLLGGSYNSPLHF. Written as DNA, the CDR3 is TGTGCCAGCAGCTTATTGGGGGGCTCCTATAATTCACCCCTCCACTTT.

V and J are TRBV11-2 and TRBJ2-7; 10 nucleotides match TRBD1. The V segment lost 5 bases and the J segment 2 bases; nucleotides outside the gene matches: 3. Germline CDR1 is SGHAT and CDR2 is FQNNGV. The CDR3 extends over 14 amino acids. The CDR3 DNA reads as TGTGCCAGCAGCGTCGGACAGGGGGCCTACGAGCAGTACTTC. This codes for CASSVGQGAYEQYF.